This T cell receptor (beta chain) originates from a study of cytomegalovirus exposure and HLA in healthy donors. Donors likely had unrecorded immune exposures despite being nominally healthy when sampled. In germline, CDR1 is MNHEY, CDR2 SVGAGI. CDR3 length: 14 residues. J lost 7 bases, V lost 2 bases, and 4 bases had no gene match. This clone was counted once. The PCR employed 60 Vbeta primers together with 13 Jbeta primers. The protocol was immunoSEQ multiplex PCR, while the TCRdb copy is restricted to in-frame clones and leaves out a portion. Of 150,000 to 200,000 clones listed, 84% are singletons. Sequenced input: PBMCs. This clonotype was obtained from a boy aged 10-17 years in good health and CMV-seronegative. This chain joins TRBV6-5 and TRBJ2-2; 7 bases agree with TRBD2. The CDR3 reads CASSYTGGHGELFF. For the CDR3, the DNA is TGTGCCAGCAGTTACACGGGGGGTCACGGGGAGCTGTTTTTT.